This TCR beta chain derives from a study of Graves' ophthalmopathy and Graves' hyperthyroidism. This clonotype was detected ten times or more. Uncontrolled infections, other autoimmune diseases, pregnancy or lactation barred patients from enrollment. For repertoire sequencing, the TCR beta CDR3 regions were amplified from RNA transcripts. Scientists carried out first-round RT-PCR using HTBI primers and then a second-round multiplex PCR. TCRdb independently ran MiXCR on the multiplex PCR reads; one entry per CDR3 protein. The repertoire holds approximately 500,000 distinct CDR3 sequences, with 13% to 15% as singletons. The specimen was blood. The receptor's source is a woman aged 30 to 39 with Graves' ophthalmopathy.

The CDR3 DNA reads as TGTGCCAGCAGTCTCTGGGGGGGGAACACTGAAGCTTTCTTT. Translated, it gives CASSLWGGNTEAFF. V usage is TRBV12-3 or TRBV12-4 and J usage is TRBJ1-1, with a weak D call TRBD1 (5 bases). This CDR3 spans 14 amino acids. With 5 bases removed from V and 1 base from J, the gap between germline ends came to 11 bases.